What follows are 23 T cell receptor beta chains derived from one specimen sequenced in a study of multiple sclerosis patients with progressive multifocal leukoencephalopathy. Time point in this sample: before natalizumab initiation. Some clones are missing from TCRdb's copy, which holds only in-frame ones; the method was immunoSEQ multiplex PCR. The sample lists tens of thousands of clones, around 92% occurring once. Sequences were obtained from PBMCs. These receptors all come from a man aged 25-45 years with multiple sclerosis.

This clone was recorded a few times. This chain joins TRBV9 and TRBJ2-7, with TRBD2 matching over 8 bases. The trim removed 2 bases at V and 2 bases at J, leaving 0 bases unmatched. CDR3 length equals 13 residues. Germline V lookup: CDR1 SGDLS, CDR2 YYNGEE. The CDR3 region has the DNA TGTGCCAGCAGCGTGGGACTAGCCTACGAGCAGTACTTC. This gives the protein CASSVGLAYEQYF. Full variable domain (remainder filled in from reference TRBV9 and TRBJ2-7): DSGVTQTPKHLITATGQRVTLRCSPRSGDLSVYWYQQSLDQGLQFLIQYYNGEERAKGNILERFSAQQFPDLHSELNLSSLELGDSALYFCASSVGLAYEQYFGPGTRLTVT.

The chain carries TRBV4-2 and TRBJ2-5; perhaps TRBD1 as D (6 bases). The V gene's germline CDR1 is LGHNA and CDR2 YNFKEQ. The ends were cut back, 4 bases at V and 4 bases at J, with 16 bases in the middle. This CDR3 spans 15 amino acids. CDR3 region: CASSPIQGSGETQYF. The DNA for the CDR3 is TGTGCCAGCAGCCCCATACAGGGATCGGGAGAGACCCAGTACTTC.

This chain links TRBV5-4 with TRBJ2-5; 10 nucleotides match TRBD1. The CDR3 is 17 residues long. CDR1 and CDR2 from the germline V gene are SGHNT and YYREEE (reference sequence). With 0 bases clipped from V and 5 bases from J, the junction kept 10 bases outside the gene matches. Written as DNA, the CDR3 is TGTGCCAGCAGCTTGGAAGGGAGACAGGGGGCGCGGGAGACCCAGTACTTC. It translates to CASSLEGRQGARETQYF.

This clone occurred a few times. This chain uses TRBV19 with TRBJ1-1; D is perhaps TRBD1 (5 bases). Trimming took 5 bases from V and 7 from J, leaving 20 bases between them. Looked up from germline, CDR1 is LNHDA and CDR2 is SQIVND (reference sequence). The CDR3 length is 15 residues. In DNA, the CDR3 is TGTGCCAGTAGTCCTTTCCAGGGAGCCACGTTTGAAGCTTTCTTT. Its protein product is CASSPFQGATFEAFF.

The chain couples TRBV28 to TRBJ1-6, with 9 nucleotides matching TRBD1. Per the germline V gene, CDR1 is MDHEN and CDR2 is SYDVKM. This CDR3 comprises 19 residues. The J segment lost 7 bases and the V segment lost 5 bases, leaving 18 bases of the junction unmatched. CDR3 residues: CASSPLVQGAWGSNSPLHF. DNA for the CDR3: TGTGCCAGCAGTCCCCTCGTACAGGGGGCCTGGGGTTCGAATTCACCCCTCCACTTT.

This clone is a singleton in its sample. V is TRBV4-1 and J is TRBJ2-1, with 8 bases aligning to TRBD1. This CDR3 is built from 15 residues. Trimming took 4 bases from V and 8 from J; bases not matched to a gene: 10. Germline-derived CDR1 and CDR2 are MGHRA and YSYEKL. Written as DNA, the CDR3 is TGCGCCAGCAGCCCCCGGGACAGGCTACAACATGAGCAGTTCTTC. It is translated as CASSPRDRLQHEQFF.

This chain connects TRBV6-5 to TRBJ1-2; D unclear. This CDR3 is 15 amino acids long. With 6 bases removed from V and 7 bases from J, the gap between germline ends came to 21 bases. The germline gives CDR1 MNHEY, CDR2 SVGAGI. The CDR3 sequence is CASRLPSTSFAGYTF. DNA for the CDR3: TGTGCCAGCAGGCTTCCCTCGACCAGCTTCGCTGGCTACACCTTC.

The rearrangement uses TRBV9 and TRBJ2-2, with TRBD2 as a possible D gene (5 bases). V lost 4 bases, J lost 4 bases, and 14 bases lay in between. The germline CDR1 and CDR2 sequences are SGDLS and YYNGEE. The CDR3 sequence is 15 residues long. This CDR3 is CASSLGSGGTGELFF. DNA for the CDR3: TGTGCCAGCAGCCTGGGTTCTGGAGGCACCGGGGAGCTGTTTTTT.

The chain recombines TRBV6-6 with TRBJ2-7; D is unresolved. The CDR3 length is 12 residues. Germline V gene sequence: CDR1 MNHNY, CDR2 SVGAGI (reference sequence). V was shortened by 5 bases and J by 0 bases, with 5 bases between the two germline ends. The CDR3 DNA reads TGTGCCAGCAGTGCGAACTCCTACGAGCAGTACTTC. It translates to CASSANSYEQYF.

J is TRBJ1-1 and V is TRBV21-1; the D call TRBD1 from the table was never checked on the DNA. TRBV21-1 is flagged as a pseudogene. This CDR3 spans 14 amino acids. CDR3 sequence: CASSKGPKQGEAFF. CDR3 DNA: TGTGCCAGCAGCAAAGGACCTAAACAGGGTGAAGCTTTCTTT.

This sequence joins TRBV9 and TRBJ2-5; D unclear. V was cut by 4 bases and J by 2 bases, with 12 bases left in between. Germline V gene lookup returns CDR1 SGDLS and CDR2 YYNGEE. The CDR3 spans 14 residues. The DNA for the CDR3 is TGTGCCAGCAGCATCCCAGTGGGGCAAGAGACCCAGTACTTC. As protein: CASSIPVGQETQYF.

The chain couples TRBV9 to TRBJ2-4; tentatively, D is TRBD1 (6 bases). This CDR3 region has 15 residues. Germline V gene sequence: CDR1 SGDLS, CDR2 YYNGEE. V shed 2 bases and J shed 4 bases, with 13 bases lying between them. The CDR3 sequence: CASSVNPGQKNIQYF. The DNA of the CDR3 is TGTGCCAGCAGCGTGAACCCGGGACAAAAAAACATTCAGTACTTC.

The J gene is TRBJ2-2, the V gene TRBV27; 10 bases are a match to TRBD2. With V trimmed by 4 bases and J by 8 bases, 7 bases remained unmatched. Germline V gene sequence: CDR1 MNHEY, CDR2 SMNVEV (reference sequence). This CDR3 has 15 amino acids. The CDR3 protein is CASSWGPSGSGELFF. In nucleotides, the CDR3 is TGTGCCAGCAGTTGGGGGCCTAGCGGGAGTGGGGAGCTGTTTTTT.

The V call is TRBV5-5, the J call TRBJ2-7; D remains unclear. This CDR3 comprises 13 residues. CDR1 is SGHKS, CDR2 YYEKEE, per germline (reference sequence). The V and J ends lost 4 bases and 1 base respectively, with 9 bases between them. The CDR3 DNA sequence: TGTGCCAGCAGCCCCGGCCCATCCTACGAGCAGTACTTC. Its translation is CASSPGPSYEQYF.

Worth noting for this clone: Other DNA sequences in the sample encode the same CDR3. This chain links TRBV5-1 with TRBJ1-3; 7 bases fit TRBD1. Germline loops: CDR1 SGHRS, CDR2 YFSETQ. Germline trimming cut 4 bases from V and 4 bases from J; bases unmatched to any gene: 11. The CDR3 runs 16 residues. The CDR3 sequence: CASSVPEGGVGNTIYF. The CDR3 DNA sequence: TGCGCCAGCAGCGTTCCCGAAGGGGGCGTCGGAAACACCATATATTTT.

The rearrangement links TRBV7-9 to TRBJ1-5; no reliable D call. The V end lost 3 bases, the J end lost 0 bases, and 12 bases lay between the germline ends. Looked up from germline, CDR1 is SEHNR and CDR2 is FQNEAQ (reference sequence). The CDR3 totals 16 residues. The CDR3 here is CASSFGSTYSNQPQHF. DNA for the CDR3: TGTGCCAGCAGCTTCGGCTCGACCTATAGCAATCAGCCCCAGCATTTT.

This clone was counted only a few times. This chain connects TRBV15 to TRBJ2-7; the D is unclear. Germline V gene data show CDR1 as LNHNV and CDR2 as YYDKDF (reference sequence). The CDR3 loop spans 15 amino acids. Trimming shortened V by 5 bases and J by 2 bases, and 16 bases separated the two germline ends. This chain's CDR3 is CATSADNWNTYEQYV. CDR3 nucleotides: TGTGCCACCAGCGCCGACAATTGGAACACCTACGAGCAGTACGTC.

This chain links TRBV5-6 with TRBJ2-2; 7 bases align to TRBD1. The CDR3 is 15 residues long. Germline V lookup: CDR1 SGHDT, CDR2 YYEEEE. The V gene end was trimmed by 4 bases and the J gene end by 3 bases; junction bases not matched to a gene: 6. The CDR3 DNA reads as TGTGCCAGCAGCACCCACAGGGGCGACACCGGGGAGCTGTTTTTT. It specifies CASSTHRGDTGELFF.

This chain connects TRBV2 to TRBJ1-5, with D unclear. This CDR3 has 13 residues. The V end was cut by 7 bases, the J end by 4 bases, with 11 bases between. CDR1 is SNHLY and CDR2 is FYNNEI in the germline V gene. The CDR3 nucleotides are TGTGCCAGCACCCAGACGGAGAATCAGCCCCAGCATTTT. Amino acids: CASTQTENQPQHF. The full variable domain, with the rest looked up from reference TRBV2 and TRBJ1-5, is EPEVTQTPSHQVTQMGQEVILRCVPISNHLYFYWYRQILGQKVEFLVSFYNNEISEKSEIFDDQFSVERPDGSNFTLKIRSTKLEDSAMYFCASTQTENQPQHFGDGTRLSIL.

V gene TRBV10-3 combines with J gene TRBJ1-1, with 7 bases that match TRBD1. J lost 7 bases, V lost 6 bases, and 8 bases had no gene match. There are 13 residues in the CDR3. Germline-derived CDR1 and CDR2 are ENHRY and SYGVKD. Here the CDR3 reads CAISGQEGDEAFF. DNA for the CDR3: TGTGCCATCAGCGGACAGGAGGGGGATGAAGCTTTCTTT.

The chain has TRBV7-3 and TRBJ2-3, with a possible D match to TRBD1 (5 bases). Germline CDR1 and CDR2: SGHTA and FQGTGA. This CDR3 contains 14 residues. The V end lost 2 bases, the J end lost 6 bases, and 12 bases lay between the germline ends. CDR3 coding DNA: TGTGCCAGCAGCTTAGGACCCAGGGCGGATACGCAGTATTTT. Protein product: CASSLGPRADTQYF.

The rearrangement uses TRBV7-8 and TRBJ2-5; a possible D gene is TRBD1 (5 bases). CDR1 SGHVS and CDR2 FQNEAQ come from the germline V gene. The CDR3 spans 15 residues. Trimming left V 1 base short and J 5 bases short, with 14 bases between. CDR3 coding DNA: TGTGCCAGCAGCTTAGGTGGCCAGGGTGGGGAGACCCAGTACTTC. Translating gives CASSLGGQGGETQYF.

The V and J genes are TRBV18 and TRBJ2-5, with a tentative D call TRBD1 (5 bases). The CDR3 extends over 13 amino acids. Trimming pared 4 bases from V and 4 bases from J, leaving 10 bases between. Germline V gene lookup returns CDR1 KGHSH and CDR2 LQKENI. In DNA, the CDR3 is TGTGCCAGCTCACGGGTGGGGCGAGAGACCCAGTACTTC. Translated: CASSRVGRETQYF.